The rows below give T cell receptor beta chains drawn from one sample of a study of T cell repertoires in cytomegalovirus infection. TCRdb re-derived calls from the reads in MiXCR, one entry per CDR3 protein. Seen here are roughly 920,000 distinct CDR3 sequences, approximately 32% observed once, and the top ten hold roughly 12%. These receptors' antigens are unknown. Here the sequenced sample was cultured CD8+ T cells from PBMCs, taken from culture after CMV antigen stimulation. The source of these receptors is a human donor in good health (CMV status not recorded). Some clones in this sample may be carry-over from other donors' samples. The CDR3 runs from the conserved cysteine through the conserved F or W. Fields, in order: D gene, J gene, clone size, V gene, CDR3 protein, CDR3 DNA. D genes are given only for firm matches. Size tells how often a clone was seen (once, few, many) or the class of an expanded clone, and some rows leave it out.

D: TRBD1
J: TRBJ2-1
size: -
V: TRBV6-1
CDR3: CASSQGQDPYNEQFF
DNA: TGTGCCAGCAGTCAAGGACAGGACCCCTACAATGAGCAGTTCTTC

D: -
J: TRBJ1-2
size: -
V: TRBV25-1
CDR3: CASSVGVEDGYTF
DNA: TGTGCCAGCAGTGTCGGGGTTGAGGACGGCTACACCTTC

D: -
J: TRBJ2-3
size: -
V: TRBV14
CDR3: CASSQDPPGISTDTQYF
DNA: TGTGCCAGCAGCCAAGATCCCCCGGGAATCAGCACAGATACGCAGTATTTT

D: -
J: TRBJ2-2
size: -
V: TRBV12-5
CDR3: CASGLPSTTGYNIRTGELFF
DNA: TGTGCTAGTGGTTTGCCCAGTACTACGGGGTACAATATTCGCACCGGGGAGCTGTTTTTT

D: -
J: TRBJ2-3
size: once
V: TRBV11-3
CDR3: CASSLGRQGTDTQYF
DNA: TGTGCCAGCAGCTTAGGGCGTCAGGGCACAGATACGCAGTATTTT

D: TRBD1
J: TRBJ2-2
size: -
V: TRBV10-3
CDR3: CAVTGPTGELFF
DNA: TGTGCCGTGACAGGGCCCACCGGGGAGTTGTTTTTT

D: -
J: TRBJ1-1
size: -
V: TRBV10-3
CDR3: CAISEMDGNTEAFF
DNA: TGTGCCATCAGTGAGATGGATGGGAACACTGAAGCTTTCTTT

D: -
J: TRBJ2-5
size: -
V: TRBV15
CDR3: CATSGRASESETQYF
DNA: TGTGCCACCAGCGGCCGGGCCTCCGAGTCGGAGACCCAGTACTTC

D: -
J: TRBJ2-5
size: -
V: TRBV11-2
CDR3: CASSLGGGADPGAQYF
DNA: TGTGCCAGCAGCTTAGGTGGAGGAGCCGATCCGGGGGCCCAGTACTTC

D: -
J: TRBJ2-2
size: once
V: TRBV4-1
CDR3: CASSHPLGGPISNTEELFF
DNA: TGCGCCAGCAGCCATCCCTTGGGCGGCCCCATATCTAACACCGAGGAGCTGTTTTTT

D: TRBD1
J: TRBJ1-4
size: once
V: TRBV11-2
CDR3: CASSAGQGWPEQLFF
DNA: TGTGCCAGCAGCGCAGGACAGGGTTGGCCTGAACAACTGTTTTTT

D: -
J: TRBJ2-1
size: -
V: TRBV6-1
CDR3: CASSEAQTSYNEQFF
DNA: TGTGCCAGCAGTGAAGCCCAGACAAGCTACAATGAGCAGTTCTTC

D: -
J: TRBJ2-1
size: -
V: TRBV24-1
CDR3: CATSGARYNEQFF
DNA: TGTGCCACCAGTGGGGCACGGTACAATGAGCAGTTCTTC

D: -
J: TRBJ2-2
size: few
V: TRBV2
CDR3: CASSDGLGTGELFF
DNA: TGTGCCAGCAGTGATGGACTGGGAACCGGGGAGCTGTTTTTT

D: -
J: TRBJ1-1
size: -
V: TRBV24-1
CDR3: CATSDWENTEAFF
DNA: TGTGCCACCAGTGATTGGGAGAACACTGAAGCTTTCTTT

D: -
J: TRBJ1-1
size: many
V: TRBV7-6
CDR3: CASSPLPGMNTEAFF
DNA: TGTGCCAGCAGCCCGCTGCCGGGTATGAACACTGAAGCTTTCTTT

D: -
J: TRBJ1-1
size: -
V: TRBV20-1
CDR3: CSARALRGMNTEAFF
DNA: TGCAGTGCTAGAGCGTTAAGGGGGATGAACACTGAAGCTTTCTTT

D: -
J: TRBJ2-1
size: -
V: TRBV19
CDR3: CATTGEGPEQFF
DNA: TGTGCCACCACCGGAGAGGGACCTGAGCAGTTCTTC

D: -
J: TRBJ2-1
size: -
V: TRBV11-2
CDR3: CASSLEPPSSYNEQFF
DNA: TGTGCCAGCAGCTTAGAACCCCCGAGCTCCTACAATGAGCAGTTCTTC

D: TRBD2
J: TRBJ2-5
size: -
V: TRBV27
CDR3: CASSLLAVRGETQYF
DNA: TGTGCCAGCAGCCTACTAGCGGTTCGGGGAGAGACCCAGTACTTC

D: TRBD1
J: TRBJ1-3
size: -
V: TRBV5-4
CDR3: CASSLDRGSSGNTIYF
DNA: TGTGCCAGCAGCTTGGACAGGGGCTCCTCTGGAAACACCATATATTTT

D: -
J: TRBJ2-1
size: -
V: TRBV6-2/TRBV6-3
CDR3: CASSSAQMAYNEQFF
DNA: TGTGCCAGCAGTTCCGCCCAGATGGCCTACAATGAGCAGTTCTTC

D: TRBD2
J: TRBJ2-6
size: few
V: TRBV12-3/TRBV12-4
CDR3: CASSLPRRGGSGANVLTF
DNA: TGTGCCAGCAGTCTTCCTAGGCGGGGGGGCTCTGGGGCCAACGTCCTGACTTTC

D: TRBD1
J: TRBJ1-3
size: -
V: TRBV2
CDR3: CASSEGQNSGNTIYF
DNA: TGTGCCAGCAGCGAGGGACAGAACTCTGGAAACACCATATATTTT

D: -
J: TRBJ1-2
size: many
V: TRBV7-2
CDR3: CASSVYLDGDLPANYGYTF
DNA: TGTGCCAGCAGCGTTTATTTAGACGGTGACTTACCCGCTAACTATGGCTACACCTTC

D: -
J: TRBJ1-2
size: -
V: TRBV28
CDR3: CASRTFGGTGYTF
DNA: TGTGCCAGCAGGACCTTTGGGGGAACTGGCTACACCTTC

D: TRBD2
J: TRBJ2-5
size: -
V: TRBV19
CDR3: CASSIYLAGEQETQYF
DNA: TGTGCCAGTAGTATTTACCTAGCGGGGGAGCAAGAGACCCAGTACTTC

D: -
J: TRBJ2-2
size: few
V: TRBV6-1
CDR3: CASGEANTGELFF
DNA: TGTGCCTCAGGAGAGGCGAACACCGGGGAGCTGTTTTTT

D: TRBD2
J: TRBJ2-1
size: few
V: TRBV12-3/TRBV12-4
CDR3: CASSLTPGAGGHGEQFF
DNA: TGTGCCAGCAGTCTAACCCCAGGAGCGGGGGGGCACGGTGAGCAGTTCTTC

D: TRBD1
J: TRBJ1-1
size: few
V: TRBV6-2/TRBV6-3
CDR3: CASSLTSGQGPAFF
DNA: TGTGCCAGCAGTTTAACCTCGGGACAGGGACCGGCTTTCTTT

D: TRBD1
J: TRBJ1-3
size: -
V: TRBV20-1
CDR3: CSARDPLTGAVSGNTIYF
DNA: TGCAGTGCTAGAGATCCCTTGACAGGGGCCGTCTCTGGAAACACCATATATTTT

D: TRBD1
J: TRBJ2-7
size: few
V: TRBV7-8
CDR3: CASSSRTGPYF
DNA: TGTGCCAGCAGCTCCAGGACAGGGCCCTACTTC

D: -
J: TRBJ2-3
size: -
V: TRBV2
CDR3: CAERGDSSPGDTQYF
DNA: TGTGCCGAGCGCGGTGACAGTTCCCCTGGGGATACGCAGTATTTT

D: -
J: TRBJ2-2
size: once
V: TRBV24-1
CDR3: CATSDLGGPNTGELFF
DNA: TGTGCCACCAGTGATCTCGGCGGGCCTAACACCGGGGAGCTGTTTTTT

D: -
J: TRBJ1-1
size: -
V: TRBV6-1
CDR3: CASSTAGGINTEAFF
DNA: TGTGCCAGCAGTACCGCCGGGGGGATTAACACTGAAGCTTTCTTT

D: TRBD1
J: TRBJ1-1
size: many
V: TRBV7-3
CDR3: CASSTTGANTEAFF
DNA: TGTGCCAGCAGCACGACAGGGGCGAACACTGAAGCTTTCTTT

D: TRBD2
J: TRBJ2-7
size: many
V: TRBV7-6
CDR3: CASSLGAGAYEQYF
DNA: TGTGCCAGCAGCTTAGGGGCGGGAGCCTACGAGCAGTACTTC

D: TRBD2
J: TRBJ2-2
size: -
V: TRBV6-1
CDR3: CASSRAGGPGELFF
DNA: TGTGCCAGCAGCCGAGCGGGGGGGCCCGGGGAGCTGTTTTTT

D: -
J: TRBJ2-5
size: -
V: TRBV10-2
CDR3: CASSKPGLQETQYF
DNA: TGCGCCAGCAGTAAACCGGGACTCCAAGAGACCCAGTACTTC

D: -
J: TRBJ1-1
size: few
V: TRBV4-1
CDR3: CASSQDEGETEAFF
DNA: TGCGCCAGCAGCCAAGATGAGGGGGAGACTGAAGCTTTCTTT

D: -
J: TRBJ1-5
size: -
V: TRBV27
CDR3: CASSPGHPWDQPQHF
DNA: TGTGCCAGCTCACCGGGACACCCTTGGGATCAGCCCCAGCATTTT

D: -
J: TRBJ2-1
size: -
V: TRBV12-3/TRBV12-4
CDR3: CASSLQDYDEQFF
DNA: TGTGCCAGCAGTTTACAGGACTACGATGAGCAGTTCTTC

D: -
J: TRBJ2-3
size: once
V: TRBV4-3
CDR3: CASSQKGGRDTQYF
DNA: TGCGCCAGCAGCCAAAAAGGGGGGCGAGATACGCAGTATTTT